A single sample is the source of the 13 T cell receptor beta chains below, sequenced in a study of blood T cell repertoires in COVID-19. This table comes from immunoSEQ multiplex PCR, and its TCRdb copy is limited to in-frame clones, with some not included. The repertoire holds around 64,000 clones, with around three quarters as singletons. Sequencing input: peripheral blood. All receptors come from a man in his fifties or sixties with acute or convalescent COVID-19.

The CDR3 DNA reads as TGCGCCAGCAGCTTAGGGGCGGCTAATGAAAAACTGTTTTTT. This sequence encodes CASSLGAANEKLFF. The rearrangement links TRBV5-1 to TRBJ1-4, with D possibly matching TRBD1 (5 bases). The CDR3 length is 14 residues. V was trimmed by 2 bases and J by 3 bases, leaving 8 bases between them. CDR1 is SGHRS and CDR2 is YFSETQ in the germline V gene.

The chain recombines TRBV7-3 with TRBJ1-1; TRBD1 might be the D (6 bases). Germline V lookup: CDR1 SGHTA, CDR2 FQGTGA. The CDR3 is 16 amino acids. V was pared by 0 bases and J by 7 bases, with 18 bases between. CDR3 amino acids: CASSLTGFRGSNEAFF. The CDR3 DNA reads TGTGCCAGCAGCTTAACGGGGTTCAGGGGCAGCAATGAAGCTTTCTTT.

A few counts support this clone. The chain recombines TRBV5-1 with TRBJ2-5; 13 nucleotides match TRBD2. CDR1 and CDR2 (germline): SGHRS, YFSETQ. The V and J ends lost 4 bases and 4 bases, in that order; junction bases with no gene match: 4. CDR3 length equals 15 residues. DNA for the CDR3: TGCGCCAGCAGCCTCCGACTAGCGGGAGGAGAGACCCAGTACTTC. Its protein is CASSLRLAGGETQYF.

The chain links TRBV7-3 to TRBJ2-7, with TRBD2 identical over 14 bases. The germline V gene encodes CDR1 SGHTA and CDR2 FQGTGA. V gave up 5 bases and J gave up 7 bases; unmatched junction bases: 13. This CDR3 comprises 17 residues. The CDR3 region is CASSPPGLAGGSREQYF. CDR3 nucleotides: TGTGCCAGCAGCCCTCCCGGACTAGCGGGAGGCTCTAGAGAGCAGTACTTC.

This CDR3 is CASSSRTGGWNTEAFF. CDR3 bases: TGTGCCAGCAGTTCCCGGACAGGGGGCTGGAACACTGAAGCTTTCTTT. The chain recombines TRBV6-5 with TRBJ1-1; 11 bases match TRBD1. V trimming: 4 bases; J trimming: 1 base; junction bases outside the gene matches: 5. The length of the CDR3 is 16 residues. Per germline, CDR1 MNHEY and CDR2 SVGAGI.

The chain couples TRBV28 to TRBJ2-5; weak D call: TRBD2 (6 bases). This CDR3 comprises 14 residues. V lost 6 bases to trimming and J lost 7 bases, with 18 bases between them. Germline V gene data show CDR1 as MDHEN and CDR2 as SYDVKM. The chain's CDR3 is CASSPDSGEGTQYF. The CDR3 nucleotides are TGTGCCAGCAGCCCGGACTCGGGAGAAGGGACCCAGTACTTC. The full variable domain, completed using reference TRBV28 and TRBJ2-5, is DVKVTQSSRYLVKRTGEKVFLECVQDMDHENMFWYRQDPGLGLRLIYFSYDVKMKEKGDIPEGYSVSREKKERFSLILESASTNQTSMYLCASSPDSGEGTQYFGPGTRLLVL.

CDR3 amino acids: CASSFSQTGELFF. The CDR3 region has the DNA TGTGCCAGCAGCTTCTCACAGACCGGGGAGCTGTTTTTT. The rearrangement links TRBV7-9 to TRBJ2-2; D remains ambiguous. CDR1 and CDR2 from the germline V gene are SEHNR and FQNEAQ (reference sequence). Trimming stripped 3 bases from V and 5 bases from J, with 7 bases between. This CDR3 region has 13 residues. The entire variable domain, with the rest obtained from reference TRBV7-9 and TRBJ2-2, is as follows: DTGVSQNPRHKITKRGQNVTFRCDPISEHNRLYWYRQTLGQGPEFLTYFQNEAQLEKSRLLSDRFSAERPKGSFSTLEIQRTEQGDSAMYLCASSFSQTGELFFGEGSRLTVL.

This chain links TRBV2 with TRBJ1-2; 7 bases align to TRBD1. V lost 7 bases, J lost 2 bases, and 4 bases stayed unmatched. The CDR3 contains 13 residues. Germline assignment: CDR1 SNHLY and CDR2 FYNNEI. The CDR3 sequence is CASKRDSNYGYTF. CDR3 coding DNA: TGTGCCAGCAAGAGGGACAGCAACTATGGCTACACCTTC.

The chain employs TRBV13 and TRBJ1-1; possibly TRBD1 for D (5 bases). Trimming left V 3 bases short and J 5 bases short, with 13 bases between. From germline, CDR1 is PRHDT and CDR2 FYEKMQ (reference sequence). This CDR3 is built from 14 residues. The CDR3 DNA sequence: TGTGCCAGCAGCTTGGCGGGGGATGGAACTGAAGCTTTCTTT. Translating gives CASSLAGDGTEAFF.

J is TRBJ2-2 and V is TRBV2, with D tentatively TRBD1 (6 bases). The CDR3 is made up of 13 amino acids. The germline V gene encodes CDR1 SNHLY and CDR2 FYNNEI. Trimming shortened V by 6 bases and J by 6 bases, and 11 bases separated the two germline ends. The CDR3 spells CASRLQGAGELFF. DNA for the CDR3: TGTGCCAGCAGGCTACAGGGCGCCGGGGAGCTGTTTTTT.

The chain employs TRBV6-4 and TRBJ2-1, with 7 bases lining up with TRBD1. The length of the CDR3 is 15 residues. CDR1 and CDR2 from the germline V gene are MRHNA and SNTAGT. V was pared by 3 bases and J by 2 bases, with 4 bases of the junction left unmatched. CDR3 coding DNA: TGTGCCAGCAGTGAGTTGAGGGGGCCCTACAATGAGCAGTTCTTC. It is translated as CASSELRGPYNEQFF.

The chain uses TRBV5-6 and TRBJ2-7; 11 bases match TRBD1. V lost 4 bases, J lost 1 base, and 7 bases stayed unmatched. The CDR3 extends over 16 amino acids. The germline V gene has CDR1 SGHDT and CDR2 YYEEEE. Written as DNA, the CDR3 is TGTGCCAGCAGCGAGGTGGGGACAGGGGGTTCCTACGAGCAGTACTTC. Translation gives CASSEVGTGGSYEQYF.

CDR3 sequence: CASSVGQGRNQPQHF. In nucleotides, the CDR3 is TGTGCCAGTAGTGTCGGACAGGGACGCAATCAGCCCCAGCATTTT. The chain links TRBV19 to TRBJ1-5; 8 bases fit TRBD1. The CDR3 covers 15 residues. V gave up 5 bases and J gave up 2 bases; unmatched junction bases: 5. Germline loops: CDR1 LNHDA, CDR2 SQIVND (reference sequence).